This T cell receptor beta chain appears in the sequencing data of a study of post-analysis software for immune sequencing data. Study-wide background: The disease courses spanned relapsing-remitting, secondary progressive and progressive-relapsing forms of multiple sclerosis.

In regard to this clonotype: Antigen specificity is unknown.

The study, taken as a whole, reports: Controls had lower frequencies than patients of five or six TRBV segments, which included TRBV5-6, TRBV5-1 and TRBV20-1. F measure grouped same-batch samples tightly together.

V lost 4 bases, J lost 1 base, and 1 base stayed unmatched. Germline values: CDR1 ENHRY, CDR2 SYGVKD. CDR3 length: 15 residues. Unique molecular identifiers had been added to the TCR beta cDNA libraries. The T cell input of about 1 to 10 million gave 400,000 to 500,000 cDNA molecules. TCRdb called the PCR reads again in MiXCR, with one record for every CDR3 protein. The sample lists roughly 580,000 distinct CDR3 sequences; about 40% were seen once. The TCR sequence derives from a girl between 10 and 17 years old with multiple sclerosis. The sample consisted of blood. The gene calls are TRBV10-3 and TRBJ2-1; 10 bases agree with TRBD2. The CDR3 region is CAISGLAGSYNEQFF. CDR3 nucleotide sequence: TGTGCCATCAGTGGACTAGCGGGTTCCTACAATGAGCAGTTCTTC.